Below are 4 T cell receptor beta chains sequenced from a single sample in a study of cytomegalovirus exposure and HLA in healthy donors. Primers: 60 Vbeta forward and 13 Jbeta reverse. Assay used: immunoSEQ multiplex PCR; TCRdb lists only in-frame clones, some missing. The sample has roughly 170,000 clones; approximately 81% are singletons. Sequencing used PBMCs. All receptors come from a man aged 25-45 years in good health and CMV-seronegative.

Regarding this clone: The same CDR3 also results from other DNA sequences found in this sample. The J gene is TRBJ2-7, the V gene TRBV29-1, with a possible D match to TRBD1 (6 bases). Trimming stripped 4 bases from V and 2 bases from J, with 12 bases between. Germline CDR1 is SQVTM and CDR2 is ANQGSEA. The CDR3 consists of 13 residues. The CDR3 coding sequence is TGCAGCGTTGCCCAGGGGAGTACCTACGAGCAGTACTTC. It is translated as CSVAQGSTYEQYF.

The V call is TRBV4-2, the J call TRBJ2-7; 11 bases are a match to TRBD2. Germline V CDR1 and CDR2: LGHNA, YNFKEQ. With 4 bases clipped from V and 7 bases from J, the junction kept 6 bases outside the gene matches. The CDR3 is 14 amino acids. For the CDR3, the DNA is TGTGCCAGCAGCCTAGCGGGGGGGCCGGAGGAGCAGTACTTC. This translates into CASSLAGGPEEQYF.

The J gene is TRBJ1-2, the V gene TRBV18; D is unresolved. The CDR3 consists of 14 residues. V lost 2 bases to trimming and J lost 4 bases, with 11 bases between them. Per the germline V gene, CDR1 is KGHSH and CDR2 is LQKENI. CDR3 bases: TGTGCCAGCTCACCATTTTCACAGACCTATGGCTACACCTTC. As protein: CASSPFSQTYGYTF.

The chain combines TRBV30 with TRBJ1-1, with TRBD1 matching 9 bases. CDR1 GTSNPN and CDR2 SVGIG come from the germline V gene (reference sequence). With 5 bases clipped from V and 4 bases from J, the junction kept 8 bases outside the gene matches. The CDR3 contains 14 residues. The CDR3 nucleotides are TGTGCCTGGGACACAGGGACAGGGCCCACTGAAGCTTTCTTT. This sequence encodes CAWDTGTGPTEAFF.